The 2 T cell receptor beta chains below come from one sample, sequenced in a study of T cells after yellow fever vaccination. MiXCR was run by TCRdb on the 5' RACE reads, yielding one entry per CDR3 protein. Of hundreds of thousands of distinct CDR3 sequences in the sample, around 12% were seen once. The sequenced sample was CD4+ T cells sorted from PBMCs, obtained 15 days after the yellow fever booster vaccination. These receptors came from a man aged 18 to 29 who received the YFV17D yellow fever vaccine.

This clonotype was found a few times. This sequence joins TRBV5-1 and TRBJ2-4; TRBD1 agrees at 7 bases. Losses at the gene ends were 2 bases for V and 7 bases for J; bases not matched to a gene: 6. The CDR3 covers 14 residues. Germline values: CDR1 SGHRS, CDR2 YFSETQ. The CDR3 nucleotides are TGCGCCAGCAGCTTTGCTCAGGGGGATAACATTCAGTACTTC. It yields the protein CASSFAQGDNIQYF.

CDR3 nucleotides: TGTGCCAGCCAAAGCCGCGGCAATGAAAAACTGTTTTTT. Translating gives CASQSRGNEKLFF. This chain uses TRBV7-2 with TRBJ1-4; D is uncertain. Per germline, CDR1 SGHTA and CDR2 FQGNSA. This CDR3 comprises 13 residues. Between the trimmed V and J ends, which lost 8 bases and 5 bases, there was a span of 12 bases.